These T cell receptor beta chains were read from a single sample in a study of identical twins. TCRdb used MiXCR to reprocess the 5' RACE reads, holding one entry per CDR3 protein. The sample consists of hundreds of thousands of distinct CDR3 sequences, roughly 6.2% of them appearing once. The sequenced sample was naive T cells sorted from blood. The receptors shown here come from a man aged 18 to 29 in good health. Each CDR3 is given with its conserved first and last residue. D genes are given only for firm matches. Size values are once, few and many counts, or a class for expanded clones, and some rows have none.

>NA|many|TRBJ1-1|TRBV12-3/TRBV12-4
CASTPGSWNTEAFF
TGTGCCAGCACCCCCGGGTCCTGGAACACTGAAGCTTTCTTT
>NA|NA|TRBJ2-7|TRBV20-1
CSASPSSDGPDEQYF
TGCAGTGCTAGCCCGTCTAGCGATGGGCCGGACGAGCAGTACTTC
>NA|many|TRBJ1-1|TRBV6-5
CASSYSAGPNTEAFF
TGTGCCAGCAGTTACTCGGCAGGCCCGAACACTGAAGCTTTCTTT
>NA|many|TRBJ2-1|TRBV10-1
CASSDRRVQFF
TGCGCCAGCAGTGACCGACGGGTCCAGTTCTTC
>NA|many|TRBJ2-2|TRBV6-1
CASSEELRDGTGELFF
TGTGCCAGCAGTGAGGAACTCAGGGATGGGACCGGGGAGCTGTTTTTT
>TRBD1|many|TRBJ1-3|TRBV5-5
CASSLGRGHFSGNTIYF
TGTGCCAGCAGCTTGGGCAGGGGGCACTTCTCTGGAAATACCATATATTTT
>TRBD2|NA|TRBJ2-5|TRBV19
CASPLGTSGSTQYF
TGTGCCAGTCCCCTGGGGACTAGCGGGAGTACCCAGTACTTC
>TRBD2|many|TRBJ2-2|TRBV12-3/TRBV12-4
CASSLEMGGRTGGELFF
TGTGCCAGCAGTTTAGAAATGGGCGGGAGAACTGGCGGGGAGCTGTTTTTT
>NA|NA|TRBJ2-3|TRBV20-1
CSALLQGTDTQYF
TGCAGTGCTTTATTACAGGGAACAGATACGCAGTATTTT
>NA|many|TRBJ2-1|TRBV29-1
CSVDNGGTGFSYNEQFF
TGCAGCGTTGATAACGGGGGGACAGGTTTTTCCTACAATGAGCAGTTCTTC
>NA|many|TRBJ2-1|TRBV30
CAWSPGLWQFF
TGTGCCTGGAGTCCAGGGCTCTGGCAGTTCTTC